The 14 T cell receptor beta chains in this list originate from one sample, sequenced in a study of cytomegalovirus exposure and HLA in healthy donors. PCR involved 60 Vbeta and 13 Jbeta primers. The repertoire was sequenced with immunoSEQ multiplex PCR; TCRdb's copy has only in-frame clones and lacks some. The table shows 180,000 or so clones, with 60% to 80% occurring only once. The sample was PBMCs. These receptors were collected from a middle-aged man in good health and CMV-seropositive.

V is TRBV19 and J is TRBJ2-7; possible D gene TRBD1, 7 bases. The germline V gene encodes CDR1 LNHDA and CDR2 SQIVND (reference sequence). This CDR3 has 15 residues. Trimming left V 5 bases short and J 4 bases short, with 18 bases between. CDR3 nucleotides: TGTGCCAGTAGTTCCCGGGCGGGACAGTTGTACGAGCAGTACTTC. This sequence encodes CASSSRAGQLYEQYF. Variable domain in full (rest from reference TRBV19 and TRBJ2-7): DGGITQSPKYLFRKEGQNVTLSCEQNLNHDAMYWYRQDPGQGLRLIYYSQIVNDFQKGDIAEGYSVSREKKESFPLTVTSAQKNPTAFYLCASSSRAGQLYEQYFGPGTRLTVT.

The V and J genes are TRBV11-3 and TRBJ2-7, with 15 bases lining up with TRBD2. CDR1 is SGHNT and CDR2 is YENEEA in the germline V gene. The CDR3 loop spans 14 amino acids. V gave up 5 bases and J gave up 6 bases; unmatched junction bases: 2. The CDR3: CASSTGLAGGEQYF. The CDR3 DNA is TGTGCCAGCAGCACGGGACTAGCGGGAGGCGAGCAGTACTTC.

The gene calls are TRBV25-1 and TRBJ2-7, with TRBD1 matching 8 bases. The trim removed 2 bases at V and 4 bases at J, leaving 7 bases unmatched. Germline V CDR1 and CDR2: MGHDK, SYGVNS. The CDR3 extends over 15 amino acids. For the CDR3, the DNA is TGTGCCAGCAGTGAAATAGGGGACAGGTTTTACGAGCAGTACTTC. It yields the protein CASSEIGDRFYEQYF.

V gene TRBV30 combines with J gene TRBJ2-5; 12 nucleotides agree with TRBD2. The CDR3 spans 14 residues. The germline CDR1 and CDR2 sequences are GTSNPN and SVGIG (reference sequence). The V segment lost 8 bases and the J segment 5 bases; nucleotides outside the gene matches: 9. In nucleotides, the CDR3 is TGTGCCGGGACTAGCGGGCCTAGGGGGGAGACCCAGTACTTC. Its translation: CAGTSGPRGETQYF.

The chain joins TRBV6-1 to TRBJ2-3; 7 positions match TRBD2. V trimming: 0 bases; J trimming: 3 bases; junction bases outside the gene matches: 9. CDR3 length: 17 residues. Per the germline V gene, CDR1 is MNHNS and CDR2 is SASEGT. Written as DNA, the CDR3 is TGTGCCAGCAGTGAAGCGGGGGGTGGGGGAGGGACAGATACGCAGTATTTT. Translated, it gives CASSEAGGGGGTDTQYF.

The rearrangement uses TRBV28 and TRBJ1-2, with D possibly being TRBD1 (5 bases). Germline CDR1 MDHEN, CDR2 SYDVKM. V was cut by 3 bases and J by 2 bases, with 10 bases left in between. CDR3 size: 14 residues. The CDR3 region is CASSFLAGNYGYTF. The CDR3 region has the DNA TGTGCCAGCAGTTTCCTGGCAGGGAACTATGGCTACACCTTC.

This clone was recorded a few times. The chain has TRBV10-3 and TRBJ1-2, with TRBD1 identical over 7 bases. The J segment lost 6 bases and the V segment lost 7 bases, leaving 5 bases of the junction unmatched. This CDR3 contains 12 residues. CDR1 and CDR2 (germline): ENHRY, SYGVKD. The CDR3 sequence: CAITTTGHGYTF. The CDR3 DNA reads TGTGCCATCACGACGACAGGGCATGGCTACACCTTC.

This sequence joins TRBV5-1 and TRBJ2-1; tentative D call: TRBD2 (5 bases). Per germline, CDR1 SGHRS and CDR2 YFSETQ. The CDR3 runs 16 residues. V lost 2 bases, J lost 0 bases, and 12 bases lay in between. For the CDR3, the DNA is TGCGCCAGCAGCTTTAGTAGCGAAAGCTCCTACAATGAGCAGTTCTTC. Encoded protein: CASSFSSESSYNEQFF.

The V and J genes are TRBV5-4 and TRBJ2-3; 9 bases are a match to TRBD1. The CDR3 extends over 15 amino acids. The trim removed 2 bases at V and 3 bases at J, leaving 4 bases unmatched. Germline lookup yields CDR1 SGHNT and CDR2 YYREEE (reference sequence). The CDR3 sequence is CASSFPGTGTDTQYF. CDR3 in DNA: TGTGCCAGCAGCTTTCCCGGGACAGGGACAGATACGCAGTATTTT. The full variable domain, completed using reference TRBV5-4 and TRBJ2-3, is ETGVTQSPTHLIKTRGQQVTLRCSSQSGHNTVSWYQQALGQGPQFIFQYYREEENGRGNFPPRFSGLQFPNYSSELNVNALELDDSALYLCASSFPGTGTDTQYFGPGTRLTVL.

This clone was seen a handful of times. The chain employs TRBV6-1 and TRBJ1-5, with D hard to call. Germline V gene lookup returns CDR1 MNHNS and CDR2 SASEGT. The V end was cut by 0 bases, the J end by 6 bases, with 12 bases between. The CDR3 runs to 15 residues. CDR3 residues: CASSEAWVGGQPQHF. As DNA, the CDR3 is TGTGCCAGCAGTGAAGCGTGGGTGGGAGGTCAGCCCCAGCATTTT.

This clone was picked up one time. The gene calls are TRBV18 and TRBJ2-7; 8 nucleotides align to TRBD1. The V segment lost 1 base and the J segment 3 bases; nucleotides outside the gene matches: 5. This CDR3 has 15 residues. Germline assignment: CDR1 KGHSH and CDR2 LQKENI. CDR3 DNA: TGTGCCAGCTCACCACGGGCAGGGGGCGACTACGAGCAGTACTTC. The encoded protein is CASSPRAGGDYEQYF. Full variable domain (rest looked up from reference TRBV18 and TRBJ2-7): NAGVMQNPRHLVRRRGQEARLRCSPMKGHSHVYWYRQLPEEGLKFMVYLQKENIIDESGMPKERFSAEFPKEGPSILRIQQVVRGDSAAYFCASSPRAGGDYEQYFGPGTRLTVT.

This chain links TRBV7-6 with TRBJ1-5; TRBD1 matches 10 bases. CDR1 is SGHVS, CDR2 FNYEAQ, per germline. Trimming at V came to 4 bases and at J to 8 bases, leaving 5 bases not matched to a gene. The CDR3 contains 14 residues. The DNA for the CDR3 is TGTGCCAGCAGCTCGGGACAGGGGTCCGAGCCCCAGCATTTT. It specifies CASSSGQGSEPQHF.

The genes are TRBV12-5 and TRBJ2-5; D gene uncertain. V gave up 7 bases and J gave up 2 bases, with 5 bases separating them. CDR3 length: 11 residues. Germline lookup yields CDR1 LGHNT and CDR2 FRNRAP. CDR3 amino acids: CASASQETQYF. CDR3 coding DNA: TGTGCTAGTGCTTCTCAAGAGACCCAGTACTTC.

CDR3 in DNA: TGTGCGGGGGTGAGGGACCCGGGACAGTACACTGAAGCTTTCTTT. Encoded protein: CAGVRDPGQYTEAFF. This sequence joins TRBV27 and TRBJ1-1, with TRBD1 matching 7 bases. Per germline, CDR1 MNHEY and CDR2 SMNVEV (reference sequence). CDR3 size: 15 residues.